The 2 T cell receptor beta chains presented below share a single source sample, sequenced in a study of CD8+CD57+ T cells in acquired aplastic anemia. Whoever was chosen for sequencing had shown CD8+CD57+ cell expansion by flow cytometry. Genomic DNA, the template, was used for profiling of the TCR beta VDJ and CDR3. TCRdb re-called the reads with MiXCR, one entry per CDR3 protein. The sample has 180,000 or so distinct CDR3 sequences; approximately 52% are singletons. The sample comprised sorted CD4+, CD8+, or CD8+CD57+ T cells (not recorded which) from PBMCs. These receptors were collected from a human donor with aplastic anemia.

This clonotype showed up many times. The rearrangement links TRBV20-1 to TRBJ1-2; 8 nucleotides match TRBD1. CDR3 length: 13 amino acids. CDR1 and CDR2 (germline): DFQATT, SNEGSKA (reference sequence). V was pared by 6 bases and J by 4 bases, with 7 bases of the junction left unmatched. DNA for the CDR3: TGCAGTGCAAGGACAGGGAATGGCTATGGCTACACCTTC. Its translation is CSARTGNGYGYTF.

V usage is TRBV5-6 and J usage is TRBJ2-7; 10 bases fit TRBD2. Germline V CDR1 and CDR2: SGHDT, YYEEEE. The trim removed 5 bases at V and 3 bases at J, leaving 5 bases unmatched. This CDR3 has 14 residues. CDR3 in amino acids: CASRYQRGGYEQYF. The CDR3 DNA reads TGTGCCAGCAGATACCAGCGGGGGGGCTACGAGCAGTACTTC.